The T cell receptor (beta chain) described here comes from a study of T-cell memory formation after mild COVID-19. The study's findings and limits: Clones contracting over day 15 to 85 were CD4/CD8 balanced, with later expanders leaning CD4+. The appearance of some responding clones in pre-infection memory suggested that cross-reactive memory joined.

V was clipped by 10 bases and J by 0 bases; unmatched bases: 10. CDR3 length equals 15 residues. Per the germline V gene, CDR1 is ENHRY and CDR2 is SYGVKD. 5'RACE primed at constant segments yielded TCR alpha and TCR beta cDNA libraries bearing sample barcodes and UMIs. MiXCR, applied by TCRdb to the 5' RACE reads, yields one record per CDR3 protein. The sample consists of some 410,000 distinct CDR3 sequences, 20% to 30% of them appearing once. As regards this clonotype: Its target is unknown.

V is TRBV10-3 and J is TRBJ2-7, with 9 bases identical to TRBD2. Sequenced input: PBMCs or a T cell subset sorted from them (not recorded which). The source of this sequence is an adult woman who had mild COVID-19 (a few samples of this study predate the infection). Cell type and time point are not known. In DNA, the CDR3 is TGTGCCACTTCGGTTAGCGGGGGTTTCTCCTACGAGCAGTACTTC. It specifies CATSVSGGFSYEQYF.